One TCR beta chain is described in this entry. The entry originates in a study of cytomegalovirus exposure and HLA in healthy donors. Sequenced by immunoSEQ multiplex PCR; TCRdb stores in-frame clones only, minus some. The sample contains under 250,000 clones, about 81% of which appear only once. The CDR3 has 13 residues. V lost 6 bases to trimming and J lost 6 bases; unmatched junction nucleotides: 2. Germline V CDR1 and CDR2: MNHNS, SASEGT. This chain links TRBV6-1 with TRBJ1-2; TRBD1 matches 12 bases. The TCR was taken from a woman aged 25 to 39 in good health and CMV-seronegative. Material: PBMCs. The CDR3 DNA sequence: TGTGCCAGCAGGGGACAGGGGGCCGATGGCTACACCTTC. Its protein product is CASRGQGADGYTF.